This T cell receptor beta chain stems from a study of blood T cell repertoires in COVID-19. About the research overall: The United States, Italy and Spain supplied acute and convalescent COVID-19 samples.

Produced via immunoSEQ multiplex PCR; TCRdb's table is partial and in-frame only. The sample has 15,000 to 20,000 clones, around 82% seen once; the top ten hold 20% to 25%. The sequence derives from a man in his 60s with active or convalescent COVID-19. Material: peripheral blood.

The CDR3 loop is CSATGGNYEQYF. The CDR3 bases are TGCAGCGCCACAGGGGGCAACTACGAGCAGTACTTC. This chain joins TRBV29-1 and TRBJ2-7, with 9 bases identical to TRBD1. V shed 7 bases and J 3 bases; nucleotides not matched to a gene: 4. Germline V lookup: CDR1 SQVTM, CDR2 ANQGSEA. CDR3 length: 12 residues.